The 7 T cell receptor beta chains in this list originate from one sample, sequenced in a study of graft-versus-host responses after intestinal transplantation. Here immunoSEQ multiplex PCR was the method, and the copy in TCRdb shows in-frame clones only, minus some. This table has approximately 97,000 clones, around 92% appearing once. These receptors have no known antigen. The sample here was unstimulated CD8+ T cells sorted from spleen or lymph node cells, taken before transplant. The receptor source for this set is a human donor who was the organ donor for an intestinal transplant.

In its sample, this clone was seen once. The J gene is TRBJ2-7, the V gene TRBV5-6, with D possibly matching TRBD2 (6 bases). The CDR3 is 14 residues long. V lost 2 bases and J lost 4, with 13 bases in between. Germline CDR1 SGHDT, CDR2 YYEEEE. The CDR3 protein is CASSFGTLKYEQYF. Written as DNA, the CDR3 is TGTGCCAGCAGCTTCGGGACTCTAAAATACGAGCAGTACTTC.

This clone has only one observation. The chain uses TRBV12-5 and TRBJ1-1; D is unclear. V was clipped by 0 bases and J by 0 bases, with 8 bases between them. Germline V CDR1 and CDR2: LGHNT, FRNRAP. This CDR3 has 15 residues. In nucleotides, the CDR3 is TGTGCTAGTGGTTTGGTACGGGGAATGAACACTGAAGCTTTCTTT. It is translated as CASGLVRGMNTEAFF.

The V and J genes are TRBV11-2 and TRBJ2-7, with TRBD2 as a possible D gene (5 bases). The CDR3 contains 15 residues. V shed 0 bases and J shed 3 bases, with 12 bases lying between them. Looked up from germline, CDR1 is SGHAT and CDR2 is FQNNGV. The CDR3 coding sequence is TGTGCCAGCAGCTTAGAGTTTCCTAGCCTCTACGAGCAGTACTTC. Translation: CASSLEFPSLYEQYF. The variable domain in full, with the rest retrieved from reference TRBV11-2 and TRBJ2-7, is EAGVAQSPRYKIIEKRQSVAFWCNPISGHATLYWYQQILGQGPKLLIQFQNNGVVDDSQLPKDRFSAERLKGVDSTLKIQPAKLEDSAVYLCASSLEFPSLYEQYFGPGTRLTVT.

This clone was observed once. J is TRBJ2-1 and V is TRBV30, with TRBD1 identical over 12 bases. This CDR3 region has 15 residues. Unmatched junction bases numbered 5, after V lost 0 bases and J lost 8 bases. The germline CDR1 and CDR2 sequences are GTSNPN and SVGIG (reference sequence). CDR3 sequence: CAWSVAGQGADEQFF. DNA of the CDR3: TGTGCCTGGAGTGTCGCGGGACAGGGGGCGGATGAGCAGTTCTTC. The whole variable domain, remainder taken from reference TRBV30 and TRBJ2-1, is SQTIHQWPATLVQPVGSPLSLECTVEGTSNPNLYWYRQAAGRGLQLLFYSVGIGQISSEVPQNLSASRPQDRQFILSSKKLLLSDSGFYLCAWSVAGQGADEQFFGPGTRLTVL.

The rearrangement links TRBV19 to TRBJ1-5, with a tentative D call TRBD1 (5 bases). The length of the CDR3 is 15 residues. Germline values: CDR1 LNHDA, CDR2 SQIVND (reference sequence). Trimming shortened V by 5 bases and J by 6 bases, and 17 bases separated the two germline ends. The CDR3 reads CASSGGWAGLQPQHF. In nucleotides, the CDR3 is TGTGCCAGTAGTGGGGGGTGGGCAGGGCTTCAGCCCCAGCATTTT. The full variable domain, rest sourced from reference TRBV19 and TRBJ1-5, is DGGITQSPKYLFRKEGQNVTLSCEQNLNHDAMYWYRQDPGQGLRLIYYSQIVNDFQKGDIAEGYSVSREKKESFPLTVTSAQKNPTAFYLCASSGGWAGLQPQHFGDGTRLSIL.

This rearrangement joins TRBV28 to TRBJ2-1; TRBD2 aligns across 7 bases. The trim removed 3 bases at V and 4 bases at J, leaving 6 bases unmatched. This CDR3 comprises 15 residues. Germline CDR1 reads MDHEN; CDR2 reads SYDVKM. CDR3 coding DNA: TGTGCCAGCAGTTTTGCCCCGGGGGGTTACAATGAGCAGTTCTTC. Translating gives CASSFAPGGYNEQFF.

For the CDR3, the DNA is TGTGCCAGCAGTTTAGGAGGGTACCCTGGCTACGAGCAGTACTTC. This sequence encodes CASSLGGYPGYEQYF. J is TRBJ2-7 and V is TRBV28, with D possibly being TRBD2 (6 bases). This CDR3 comprises 15 residues. Looked up from germline, CDR1 is MDHEN and CDR2 is SYDVKM. Trimming took 2 bases from V and 3 from J, leaving 14 bases between them. The entire variable domain, with the rest obtained from reference TRBV28 and TRBJ2-7, is as follows: DVKVTQSSRYLVKRTGEKVFLECVQDMDHENMFWYRQDPGLGLRLIYFSYDVKMKEKGDIPEGYSVSREKKERFSLILESASTNQTSMYLCASSLGGYPGYEQYFGPGTRLTVT.